The present T cell receptor (beta chain) was sequenced within a study of T cell repertoires in cytomegalovirus infection. A word on this clonotype: Its antigen is unidentified.

The CDR3 runs 15 residues. The V end lost 0 bases, the J end lost 7 bases, and 13 bases lay between the germline ends. Germline V gene data show CDR1 as MNHEY and CDR2 as SVGEGT. MiXCR, run by TCRdb on the reads, gives a single entry per CDR3 protein. The table records approximately 990,000 distinct CDR3 sequences, around a third of them present only once. This chain connects TRBV6-2 or TRBV6-3 to TRBJ1-5, with D hard to call. The source is a human donor in good health (CMV status not recorded). Some clones in this sample may be carry-over from other donors' samples. The starting material was cultured CD8+ T cells from PBMCs, obtained from culture after CMV antigen stimulation. CDR3 in amino acids: CASSYSDRIGQPQHF. The CDR3, as DNA: TGTGCCAGCAGTTACTCCGACCGGATCGGGCAGCCCCAGCATTTT.